These T cell receptor beta chains were read from a single sample in a study of shared clonotypes between healthy human individuals. The data were produced by immunoSEQ multiplex PCR, yet TCRdb's version contains in-frame clones alone and is incomplete. The sample has some 2 million clones, about 95% seen once. The sample taken for sequencing was naive CD8+ T cells sorted from blood. The source is a man aged 18 to 30 in good health. Both conserved end residues are part of each CDR3. Fields, in order: J gene, V gene, clone size, D gene, CDR3 length, CDR3 protein, CDR3 DNA. The D gene is left open where the match is weak. For some rows the clone size is stated as once, few or many, or as a class when expanded; others skip it.

TRBJ2-7	TRBV4-1	.	.	15	CASSQVFGGLDEQYF	TGCGCCAGCAGCCAAGTCTTCGGGGGGCTTGACGAGCAGTACTTC
TRBJ2-7	TRBV6-5	.	.	13	CASSYGRQYEQYF	TGTGCCAGCAGTTACGGTCGGCAATACGAGCAGTACTTC
TRBJ2-1	TRBV7-9	.	.	15	CASSSQFGDYNEQFF	TGTGCCAGCAGCTCCCAGTTTGGGGACTACAATGAGCAGTTCTTC
TRBJ2-1	TRBV13	.	.	12	CASSSDGNEQFF	TGTGCCAGCAGCTCAGATGGGAATGAGCAGTTCTTC
TRBJ2-7	TRBV2	.	.	12	CATQGQPDEQYF	TGTGCCACCCAGGGGCAGCCCGACGAGCAGTACTTC
TRBJ1-5	TRBV9	.	.	14	CASSVPCGNQPQHF	TGTGCCAGCAGCGTCCCGTGTGGCAATCAGCCCCAGCATTTT
TRBJ1-2	TRBV6-1	.	.	14	CASSVTGTDIPITF	TGTGCCAGCAGTGTGACCGGGACCGACATACCGATCACCTTC
TRBJ2-1	TRBV5-4	.	TRBD2	16	CASSVGTSGNLNEQFF	TGTGCCAGCAGCGTGGGGACTAGCGGGAACCTCAATGAGCAGTTCTTC
TRBJ1-6	TRBV19	.	.	13	CASSQGQNSPLHF	TGTGCCAGTAGCCAGGGGCAAAATTCACCCCTCCACTTT
TRBJ2-5	TRBV27	.	TRBD2	14	CASSFRAGGETQYF	TGTGCCAGCAGTTTCAGGGCGGGAGGGGAGACCCAGTACTTC
TRBJ2-7	TRBV19	.	TRBD2	15	CASSLTSGHTYEQYF	TGTGCCAGTAGTCTGACTAGCGGGCATACCTACGAGCAGTACTTC
TRBJ2-7	TRBV27	.	TRBD1	13	CASSNRQGYEQYF	TGTGCCAGCAGTAACCGACAGGGTTACGAGCAGTACTTC
TRBJ2-7	TRBV13	.	TRBD2	15	CASSLGIAGGDEQYF	TGTGCCAGCAGCTTAGGGATAGCGGGAGGAGATGAGCAGTACTTC
TRBJ2-7	TRBV28	.	TRBD1	14	CASSWGQESYEQYF	TGTGCCAGCAGTTGGGGACAGGAGTCCTACGAGCAGTACTTC
TRBJ2-1	TRBV5-1	once	TRBD2	16	CASSLDLAGDYNEQFF	TGCGCCAGCAGCTTGGATCTAGCGGGGGACTACAATGAGCAGTTCTTC
TRBJ2-3	TRBV6-6	.	.	16	CASRTLQGSSTDTQYF	TGTGCCAGCAGAACTTTGCAGGGGTCCTCGACAGATACGCAGTATTTT
TRBJ1-3	TRBV28	.	.	16	CASSLEGSPSGNTIYF	TGTGCCAGCAGTTTAGAGGGATCTCCCTCTGGAAACACCATATATTTT
TRBJ2-7	TRBV11-3	.	.	14	CASRCGDGAYEQYF	TGTGCCAGCAGATGCGGGGACGGAGCATACGAGCAGTACTTC
TRBJ2-1	TRBV27	.	.	13	CASSLELYNEQFF	TGTGCCAGCAGTTTAGAGCTCTACAATGAGCAGTTCTTC
TRBJ1-4	TRBV5-1	.	.	15	CASSLNRDGGEKLFF	TGCGCCAGCAGCTTAAACCGGGACGGAGGGGAAAAACTGTTTTTT
TRBJ2-5	TRBV29-1	.	.	16	CSVEGWQAASQETQYF	TGCAGCGTTGAAGGGTGGCAGGCGGCCTCCCAAGAGACCCAGTACTTC
TRBJ2-3	TRBV11-2	.	.	12	CASSLFGDTQYF	TGTGCCAGCAGCTTATTCGGAGATACGCAGTATTTT
TRBJ2-3	TRBV10-3	.	.	10	CAIMGLEQYF	TGTGCCATCATGGGCCTGGAGCAGTATTTT
TRBJ1-5	TRBV18	.	.	13	CASSPESNQPQHF	TGTGCCAGCTCACCGGAAAGCAATCAGCCCCAGCATTTT
TRBJ2-7	TRBV6-6	.	.	12	CASSLTIREQYF	TGTGCCAGCAGTCTCACTATACGGGAGCAGTACTTC
TRBJ2-5	TRBV7-9	.	TRBD1	13	CASSLGQEETQYF	TGTGCCAGCAGCCTCGGACAGGAAGAGACCCAGTACTTC
TRBJ2-3	TRBV5-1	.	.	16	CASSPPPGWSTDTQYF	TGCGCCAGCAGCCCTCCTCCGGGCTGGAGCACAGATACGCAGTATTTT